This T cell receptor (beta chain) was sequenced in a study of T cells after yellow fever vaccination. Across the whole study: The SMART-Seq v4 Ultra Low Input method served to prepare the low-cell-number fractions.

This clonotype was seen only a few times. The CDR3 covers 15 residues. The junction had 2 bases not matched to a gene; V was cut back by 3 bases and J by 0 bases. Researchers made TCR cDNA using 5'RACE template switching, and this step added a universal primer site and UMIs. MiXCR, run by TCRdb on the 5' RACE reads, gives a single entry per CDR3 protein. The sample has 50,000 or so distinct CDR3 sequences; more than 5.5% are singletons. The sample consisted of CD8+ T cells sorted from PBMCs, taken on the day of the first yellow fever vaccination. The chain recombines TRBV12-3 or TRBV12-4 with TRBJ1-5, with 7 bases lining up with TRBD1. The sequence was collected from a young man who received the YFV17D yellow fever vaccine. DNA of the CDR3: TGTGCCAGCAGTTTCGACAGGGCTAGCAATCAGCCCCAGCATTTT. Translation gives CASSFDRASNQPQHF.